This T cell receptor (beta chain) was recorded in a study of T cell responses to AZD1222 COVID-19 vaccine. Assay used: immunoSEQ multiplex PCR; TCRdb lists only in-frame clones, some missing. This table holds 70,000 to 95,000 clones, less than 90% found once. Germline loops: CDR1 SGHAT, CDR2 FQNNGV. V dropped 2 bases and J dropped 1; count of bases not matched to a gene: 6. The CDR3 length is 17 residues. V is TRBV11-2 and J is TRBJ2-2, with 8 bases lining up with TRBD2. The starting material was peripheral blood, obtained 28 days after the second AZD1222 dose. The TCR sequence derives from an adult who received the AZD1222 COVID-19 vaccine. The CDR3 reads CASSLSLAGQNTGELFF. The CDR3 DNA reads as TGTGCCAGCAGCTTATCGTTAGCGGGGCAGAACACCGGGGAGCTGTTTTTT.